A selection of T cell receptor beta chains follows, all from one sample in a study of T-cell memory formation after mild COVID-19. TCRdb passed the 5' RACE reads through MiXCR, listing each CDR3 protein once. The data show under 300,000 distinct CDR3 sequences, about a sixth seen once. The source material was PBMCs or a T cell subset sorted from them (not recorded which). Source of these receptors: a man between 18 and 35 years old who had mild COVID-19 (a few samples of this study predate the infection). Cell type and time point are not known. Both conserved end residues are part of each CDR3. The D gene is left open where the match is weak. Clone size is not always given. Where it is, it says once, few, many or a class for expanded clones.

DNA: TGTGCCAGCAGCTTAAGGCAAAACGGGGAGCTGTTTTTT
CDR3: CASSLRQNGELFF
V: TRBV7-2
size: .
D: .
J: TRBJ2-2

DNA: TGTGCCAGCAGCTCCTGGTGGGGGATGAACACTGAAGCTTTCTTT
CDR3: CASSSWWGMNTEAFF
V: TRBV7-2
size: .
D: .
J: TRBJ1-1

DNA: TGTGCCAGCAGGAACTGGGGGAGATCGTACCAAGAGACCCAGTACTTC
CDR3: CASRNWGRSYQETQYF
V: TRBV11-2
size: .
D: .
J: TRBJ2-5

DNA: TGTGCCAGCAGTCCGCCAGGCCGTGAAACCATATATTTT
CDR3: CASSPPGRETIYF
V: TRBV6-5
size: .
D: .
J: TRBJ1-3

DNA: TGTGCCAGCAGCCAGGCAATAGCGGGGGGCCAAGAGACCCAGTACTTC
CDR3: CASSQAIAGGQETQYF
V: TRBV4-2
size: .
D: TRBD2
J: TRBJ2-5

DNA: TGCAGCGTTGTCGTGCCAGGGCAAGAGACCCAGTACTTC
CDR3: CSVVVPGQETQYF
V: TRBV29-1
size: few
D: .
J: TRBJ2-5

DNA: TGTGCCAGCAGTTCGGACTCCCGTGCCCAGTACTTC
CDR3: CASSSDSRAQYF
V: TRBV12-3/TRBV12-4
size: few
D: .
J: TRBJ2-5

DNA: TGTGCCAGCAGCGTAGCCCCGAGGCGGGGAGGGGAGACCCAGTACTTC
CDR3: CASSVAPRRGGETQYF
V: TRBV9
size: few
D: TRBD2
J: TRBJ2-5

DNA: TGCGCCAGCAGCTTGGGGGGTCAAGAAAACACCATATATTTT
CDR3: CASSLGGQENTIYF
V: TRBV5-1
size: .
D: .
J: TRBJ1-3

DNA: TGCAGTGCGCTGACGGGCACAGATACGCAGTATTTT
CDR3: CSALTGTDTQYF
V: TRBV20-1
size: few
D: .
J: TRBJ2-3

DNA: TGTGCCAGCAGTTTTCGCCCACCTGGCCTGGACACTGAAGCTTTCTTT
CDR3: CASSFRPPGLDTEAFF
V: TRBV12-3/TRBV12-4
size: .
D: .
J: TRBJ1-1

DNA: TGTGCCAGCAGCGGAACTAGCCTGGGGGCAGAGACCCAGTACTTC
CDR3: CASSGTSLGAETQYF
V: TRBV9
size: few
D: .
J: TRBJ2-5

DNA: TGTGCCAGCAGGGGTGTAGGGGCGGAATACAATGAGCAGTTCTTC
CDR3: CASRGVGAEYNEQFF
V: TRBV9
size: many
D: .
J: TRBJ2-1

DNA: TGTGCCAGCAGCTCCCGGGGATTCGATGGCTACACCTTC
CDR3: CASSSRGFDGYTF
V: TRBV7-6
size: few
D: .
J: TRBJ1-2

DNA: TGTGCCAGCTCCAACACAGACCAAGAGACCCAGTACTTC
CDR3: CASSNTDQETQYF
V: TRBV18
size: .
D: .
J: TRBJ2-5

DNA: TGCAGTGCTAGAGATCGGTCCGGGAGGGGTTACAATGAGCAGTTCTTC
CDR3: CSARDRSGRGYNEQFF
V: TRBV20-1
size: .
D: TRBD2
J: TRBJ2-1

DNA: TGCGCCAGCAGCGCTAGCCGTGCAAGGGATACGCAGTATTTT
CDR3: CASSASRARDTQYF
V: TRBV5-1
size: .
D: .
J: TRBJ2-3

DNA: TGTGCCATCAGTGAGGCCCCTTTTTCTGGAAACACCATATATTTT
CDR3: CAISEAPFSGNTIYF
V: TRBV10-3
size: many
D: .
J: TRBJ1-3

DNA: TGCAGTGCCCCGGGCCTCTCCACAGATACGCAGTATTTT
CDR3: CSAPGLSTDTQYF
V: TRBV20-1
size: .
D: .
J: TRBJ2-3

DNA: TGCAGCGTTGCGGCAGGTTCCTACGAGCAGTACTTC
CDR3: CSVAAGSYEQYF
V: TRBV29-1
size: .
D: .
J: TRBJ2-7

DNA: TGTGCCAGCAGCCAAGGATTTTCTGGAAACACCATATATTTT
CDR3: CASSQGFSGNTIYF
V: TRBV3-1
size: .
D: .
J: TRBJ1-3

DNA: TGCAGCGTTCCAAGGGGCAGGGGAGAAAAACTGTTTTTT
CDR3: CSVPRGRGEKLFF
V: TRBV29-1
size: few
D: .
J: TRBJ1-4

DNA: TGTGCCAGCAGTCCTCACTTACTAGCGGGGGAGAACTACGAGCAGTACTTC
CDR3: CASSPHLLAGENYEQYF
V: TRBV6-5
size: .
D: TRBD2
J: TRBJ2-7

DNA: TGTGCCAGCAGCCTCCAGGGGCTGGTGGTTGAAAAACTGTTTTTT
CDR3: CASSLQGLVVEKLFF
V: TRBV7-9
size: .
D: .
J: TRBJ1-4

DNA: TGCAGTGCTAGACGGGCGGGGACGAACACCGGGGAGCTGTTTTTT
CDR3: CSARRAGTNTGELFF
V: TRBV20-1
size: few
D: .
J: TRBJ2-2

DNA: TGTGCCAGCAGCCCCCGGGGGACCTACACAGATACGCAGTATTTT
CDR3: CASSPRGTYTDTQYF
V: TRBV11-1
size: few
D: .
J: TRBJ2-3

DNA: TGTGCCAGCAGCCCGGGGACAGCCGATAATTCACCCCTCCACTTT
CDR3: CASSPGTADNSPLHF
V: TRBV7-2
size: few
D: TRBD1
J: TRBJ1-6

DNA: TGTGCCAGCGCTATCTCTGGGGCCAACGTCCTGACTTTC
CDR3: CASAISGANVLTF
V: TRBV7-8
size: few
D: .
J: TRBJ2-6